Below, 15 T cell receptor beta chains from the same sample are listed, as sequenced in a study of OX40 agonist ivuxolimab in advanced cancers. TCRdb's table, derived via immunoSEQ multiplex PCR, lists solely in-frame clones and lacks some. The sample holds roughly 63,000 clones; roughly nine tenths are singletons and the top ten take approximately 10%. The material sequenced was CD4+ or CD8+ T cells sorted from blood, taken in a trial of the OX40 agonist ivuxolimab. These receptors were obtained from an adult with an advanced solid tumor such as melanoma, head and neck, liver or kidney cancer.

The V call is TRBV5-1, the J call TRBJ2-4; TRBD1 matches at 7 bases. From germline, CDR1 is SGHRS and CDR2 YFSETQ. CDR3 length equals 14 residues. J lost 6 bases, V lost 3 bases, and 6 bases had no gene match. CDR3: CASSSRGQRNIQYF. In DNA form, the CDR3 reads TGCGCCAGCAGCTCAAGGGGACAGCGAAACATTCAGTACTTC.

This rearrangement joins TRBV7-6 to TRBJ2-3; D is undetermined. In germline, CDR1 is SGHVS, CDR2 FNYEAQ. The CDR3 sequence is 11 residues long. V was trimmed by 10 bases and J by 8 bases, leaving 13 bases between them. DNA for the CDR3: TGTGCCACGACTTCTGGCGGTACGCAGTATTTT. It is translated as CATTSGGTQYF. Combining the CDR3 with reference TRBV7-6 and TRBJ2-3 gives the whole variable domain GAGVSQSPRYKVTKRGQDVALRCDPISGHVSLYWYRQALGQGPEFLTYFNYEAQQDKSGLPNDRFSAERPEGSISTLTIQRTEQRDSAMYRCATTSGGTQYFGPGTRLTVL.

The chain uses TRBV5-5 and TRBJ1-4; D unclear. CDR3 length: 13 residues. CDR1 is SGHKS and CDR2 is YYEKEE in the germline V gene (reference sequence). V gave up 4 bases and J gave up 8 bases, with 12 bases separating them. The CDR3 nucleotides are TGTGCCAGCAGCCTCTGGGTGGAGGAAAAACTGTTTTTT. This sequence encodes CASSLWVEEKLFF.

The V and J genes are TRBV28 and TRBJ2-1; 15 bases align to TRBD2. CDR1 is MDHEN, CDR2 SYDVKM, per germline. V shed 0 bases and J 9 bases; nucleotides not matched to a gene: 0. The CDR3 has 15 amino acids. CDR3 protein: CASSLWGLAGGEQFF. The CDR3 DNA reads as TGTGCCAGCAGTTTATGGGGACTAGCGGGAGGTGAGCAGTTCTTC.

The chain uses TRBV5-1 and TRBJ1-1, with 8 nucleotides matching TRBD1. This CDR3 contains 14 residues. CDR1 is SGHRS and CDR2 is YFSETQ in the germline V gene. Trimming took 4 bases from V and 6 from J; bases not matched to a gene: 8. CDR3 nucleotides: TGCGCCAGCAGCCTGGGACAGGTGGGCGCTGAAGCTTTCTTT. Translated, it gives CASSLGQVGAEAFF. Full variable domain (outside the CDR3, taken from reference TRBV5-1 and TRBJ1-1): KAGVTQTPRYLIKTRGQQVTLSCSPISGHRSVSWYQQTPGQGLQFLFEYFSETQRNKGNFPGRFSGRQFSNSRSEMNVSTLELGDSALYLCASSLGQVGAEAFFGQGTRLTVV.

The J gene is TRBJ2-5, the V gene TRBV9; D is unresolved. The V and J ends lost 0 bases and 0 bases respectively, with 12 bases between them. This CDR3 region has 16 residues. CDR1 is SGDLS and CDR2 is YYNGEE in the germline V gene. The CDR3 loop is CASSVVPSLYQETQYF. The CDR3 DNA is TGTGCCAGCAGCGTAGTACCATCACTGTACCAAGAGACCCAGTACTTC.

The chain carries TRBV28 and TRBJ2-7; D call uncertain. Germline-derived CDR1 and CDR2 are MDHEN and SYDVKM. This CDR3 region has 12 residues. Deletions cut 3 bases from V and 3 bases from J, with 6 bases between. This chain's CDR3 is CASSLRSYEQYF. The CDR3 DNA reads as TGTGCCAGCAGTTTGCGGAGCTACGAGCAGTACTTC.

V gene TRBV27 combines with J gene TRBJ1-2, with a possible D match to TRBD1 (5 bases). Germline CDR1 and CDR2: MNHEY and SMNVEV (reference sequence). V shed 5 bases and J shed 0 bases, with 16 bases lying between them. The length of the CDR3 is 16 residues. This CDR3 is CASSTFGGTANYGYTF. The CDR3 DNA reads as TGTGCCAGCAGTACCTTTGGGGGGACGGCTAACTATGGCTACACCTTC.

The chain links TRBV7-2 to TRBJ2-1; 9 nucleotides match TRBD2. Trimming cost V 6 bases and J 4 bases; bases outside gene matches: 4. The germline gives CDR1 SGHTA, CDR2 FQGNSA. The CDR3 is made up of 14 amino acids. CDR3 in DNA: TGTGCCAGCAGTCGGACTAGCGATTACAATGAGCAGTTCTTC. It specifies CASSRTSDYNEQFF.

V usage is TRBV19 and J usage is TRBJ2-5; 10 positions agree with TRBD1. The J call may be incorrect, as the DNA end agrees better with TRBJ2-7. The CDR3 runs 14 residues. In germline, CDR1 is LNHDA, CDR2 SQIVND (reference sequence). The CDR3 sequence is CASSRGTGAYEQYF. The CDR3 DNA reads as TGTGCCAGTAGTCGGGGGACAGGGGCCTACGAGCAGTACTTC.

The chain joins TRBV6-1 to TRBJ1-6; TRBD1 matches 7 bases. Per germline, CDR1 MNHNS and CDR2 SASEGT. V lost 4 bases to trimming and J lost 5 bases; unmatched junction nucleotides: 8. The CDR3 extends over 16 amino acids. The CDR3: CASSGIDGTDNSPLHF. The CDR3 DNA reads TGTGCCAGCAGTGGAATCGACGGGACAGATAATTCACCCCTCCACTTT.

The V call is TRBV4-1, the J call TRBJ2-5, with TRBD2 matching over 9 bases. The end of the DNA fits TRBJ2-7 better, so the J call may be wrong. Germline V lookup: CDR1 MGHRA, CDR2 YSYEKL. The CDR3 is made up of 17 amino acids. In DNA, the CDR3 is TGCGCCAGCAGACTAGGGCGCCTTAGCGGGAGTTTTTACGAGCAGTACTTC. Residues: CASRLGRLSGSFYEQYF.

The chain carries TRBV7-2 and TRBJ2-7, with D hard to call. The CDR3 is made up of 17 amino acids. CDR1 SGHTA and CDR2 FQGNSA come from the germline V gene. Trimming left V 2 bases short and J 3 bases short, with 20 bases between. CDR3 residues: CASSLTYALSDNYEQYF. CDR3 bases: TGTGCCAGCAGCTTAACCTACGCGCTGTCGGATAACTACGAGCAGTACTTC.

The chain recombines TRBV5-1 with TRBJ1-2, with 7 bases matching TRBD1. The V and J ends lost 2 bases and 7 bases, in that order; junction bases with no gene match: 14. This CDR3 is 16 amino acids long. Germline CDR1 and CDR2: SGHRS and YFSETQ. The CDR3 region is CASSFPGTEFSVGYTF. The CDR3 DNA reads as TGCGCCAGCAGCTTCCCCGGGACAGAGTTCTCCGTTGGCTACACCTTC.

CDR3 in amino acids: CASSSRQIYEQYF. The DNA of the CDR3 is TGTGCCAGCAGTTCCCGACAGATCTACGAGCAGTACTTC. V is TRBV6-5 and J is TRBJ2-7; D is possibly TRBD1 (5 bases). The CDR3 spans 13 residues. CDR1 and CDR2 from the germline V gene are MNHEY and SVGAGI. Trimming pared 4 bases from V and 3 bases from J, leaving 10 bases between.